The clone carrying this T cell receptor (beta chain) has only one observation. Its antigen is unknown. The V gene's germline CDR1 is SGHDN and CDR2 FVKESK. The V and J ends lost 1 base and 1 base respectively, with 17 bases between them. The CDR3 length is 17 residues. This record belongs to a study of cytotoxic CD8 clonotypes in ibrutinib-treated CLL. Study overall: Mean yields were around 240,000 productive templates and 94,082 productive rearrangements per sample.

Notes on the study in general: Samples from sustained-remission and progressing patients were taken at different times.

The method was immunoSEQ multiplex PCR; TCRdb's version includes in-frame clones alone and lacks a portion of them. The table has almost 250,000 clones, 60% to 75% seen once; the top ten hold approximately 15%. Sample: PBMCs, taken after 24 months of ibrutinib treatment. The sequence derives from a human donor with chronic lymphocytic leukemia. The chain recombines TRBV14 with TRBJ2-7, with D unclear. The DNA of the CDR3 is TGTGCCAGCAGCCAAGGAGTAACAGCCTCGTATTCCTACGAGCAGTACTTC. Amino acids: CASSQGVTASYSYEQYF.